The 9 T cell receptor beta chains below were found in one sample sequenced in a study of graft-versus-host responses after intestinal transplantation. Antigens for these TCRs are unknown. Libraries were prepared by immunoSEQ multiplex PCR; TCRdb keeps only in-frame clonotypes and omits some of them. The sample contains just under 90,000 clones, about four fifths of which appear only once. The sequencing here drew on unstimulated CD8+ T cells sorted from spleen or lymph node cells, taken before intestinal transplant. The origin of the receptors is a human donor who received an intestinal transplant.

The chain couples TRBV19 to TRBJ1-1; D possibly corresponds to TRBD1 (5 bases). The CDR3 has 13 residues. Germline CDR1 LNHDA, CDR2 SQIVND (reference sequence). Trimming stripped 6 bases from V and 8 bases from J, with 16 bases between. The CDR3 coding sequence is TGTGCCAGTAGAAGGGGCGAGGAGTTCGAAGCTTTCTTT. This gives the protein CASRRGEEFEAFF. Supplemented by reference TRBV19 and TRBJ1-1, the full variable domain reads DGGITQSPKYLFRKEGQNVTLSCEQNLNHDAMYWYRQDPGQGLRLIYYSQIVNDFQKGDIAEGYSVSREKKESFPLTVTSAQKNPTAFYLCASRRGEEFEAFFGQGTRLTVV.

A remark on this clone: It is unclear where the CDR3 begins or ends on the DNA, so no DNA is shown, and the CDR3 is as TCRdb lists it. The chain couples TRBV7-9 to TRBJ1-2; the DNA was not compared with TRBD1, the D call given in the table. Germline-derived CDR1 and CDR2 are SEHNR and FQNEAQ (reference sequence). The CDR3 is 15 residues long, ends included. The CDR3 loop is CASSSSDSFIYGYTF.

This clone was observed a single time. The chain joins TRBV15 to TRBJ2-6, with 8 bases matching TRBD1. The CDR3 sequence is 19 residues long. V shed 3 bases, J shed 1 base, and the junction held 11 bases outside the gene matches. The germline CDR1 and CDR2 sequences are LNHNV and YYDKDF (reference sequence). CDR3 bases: TGTGCCACCAGCAGGCGCGGAAGGCAGGGGGCGTCTGGGGCCAACGTCCTGACTTTC. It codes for CATSRRGRQGASGANVLTF.

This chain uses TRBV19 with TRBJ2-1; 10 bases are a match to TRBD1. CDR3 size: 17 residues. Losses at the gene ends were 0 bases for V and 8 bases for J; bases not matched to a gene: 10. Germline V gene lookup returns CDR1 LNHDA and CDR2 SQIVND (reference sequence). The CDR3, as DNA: TGTGCCAGTAGTATAGATAAATGGGACAGGGGTATGGATGAGCAGTTCTTC. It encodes CASSIDKWDRGMDEQFF.

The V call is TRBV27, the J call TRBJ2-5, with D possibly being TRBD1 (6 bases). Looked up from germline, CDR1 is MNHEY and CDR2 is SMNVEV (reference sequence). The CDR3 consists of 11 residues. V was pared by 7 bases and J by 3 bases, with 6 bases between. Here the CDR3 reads CASTGEETQYF. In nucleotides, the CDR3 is TGTGCCAGCACAGGGGAAGAGACCCAGTACTTC.

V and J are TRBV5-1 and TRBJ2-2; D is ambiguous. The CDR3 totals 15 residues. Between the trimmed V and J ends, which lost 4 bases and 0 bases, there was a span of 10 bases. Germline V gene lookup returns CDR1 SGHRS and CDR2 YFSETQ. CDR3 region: CASSPRPPNTGELFF. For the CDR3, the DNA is TGCGCCAGCAGCCCAAGGCCCCCGAACACCGGGGAGCTGTTTTTT. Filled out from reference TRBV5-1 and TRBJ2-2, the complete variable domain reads KAGVTQTPRYLIKTRGQQVTLSCSPISGHRSVSWYQQTPGQGLQFLFEYFSETQRNKGNFPGRFSGRQFSNSRSEMNVSTLELGDSALYLCASSPRPPNTGELFFGEGSRLTVL.

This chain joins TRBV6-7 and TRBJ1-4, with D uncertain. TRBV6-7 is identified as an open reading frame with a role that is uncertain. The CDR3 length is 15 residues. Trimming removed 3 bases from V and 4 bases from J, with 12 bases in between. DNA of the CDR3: TGTGCCAGCAGTTATACATGGTGGGGTAATGAAAAACTGTTTTTT. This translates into CASSYTWWGNEKLFF.

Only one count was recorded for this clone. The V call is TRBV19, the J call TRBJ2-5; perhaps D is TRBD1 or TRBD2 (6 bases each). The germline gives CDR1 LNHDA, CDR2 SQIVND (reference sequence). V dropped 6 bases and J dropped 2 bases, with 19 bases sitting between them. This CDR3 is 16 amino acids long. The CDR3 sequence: CASSFTGVRGQETQYF. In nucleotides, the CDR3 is TGTGCCAGTAGCTTTACGGGGGTAAGGGGGCAAGAGACCCAGTACTTC.

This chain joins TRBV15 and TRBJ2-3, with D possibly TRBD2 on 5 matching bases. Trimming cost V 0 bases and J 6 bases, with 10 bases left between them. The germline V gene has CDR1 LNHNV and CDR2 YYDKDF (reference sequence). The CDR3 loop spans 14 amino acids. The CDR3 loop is CATSRDRRGDTQYF. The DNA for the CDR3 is TGTGCCACCAGCAGAGACAGGAGAGGGGATACGCAGTATTTT.